Shown below are 30 T cell receptor beta chains from a single sample sequenced in a study of T-cell reconstitution after alpha-beta-depleted transplantation in children. The authors prepared the TCRbeta library with unique molecular identifiers. TCRdb reprocessed the PCR reads with MiXCR, giving one entry per CDR3 protein. The sample has around 490,000 distinct CDR3 sequences, about an eighth seen once; the top ten hold 12% to 15%. The sample consisted of PBMCs, mostly from graft donor cells, taken 180 days after TCRalphabeta/CD19-depleted stem cell transplant. The source of these receptors is a female patient between 2 and 15 years old who had a stem cell transplant for aplastic anemia, so the T cells may come from the graft donor.

This clonotype was recorded many times. The genes are TRBV7-9 and TRBJ2-1; TRBD2 aligns across 8 bases. Germline V CDR1 and CDR2: SEHNR, FQNEAQ (reference sequence). This CDR3 has 16 residues. With 5 bases clipped from V and 6 bases from J, the junction kept 12 bases outside the gene matches. The CDR3 nucleotides read TGTGCCAGCAGCACCCAGCGGGAGAGGGCCTTCAATGAGCAGTTCTTC. It yields the protein CASSTQRERAFNEQFF.

V gene TRBV12-3 or TRBV12-4 combines with J gene TRBJ2-1; tentatively, D is TRBD1 (5 bases). This CDR3 is built from 17 residues. With 3 bases removed from V and 3 bases from J, the gap between germline ends came to 18 bases. Written as DNA, the CDR3 is TGTGCCAGCAGTTTTTCAGGTCGGGTAAGGGGCTACAATGAGCAGTTCTTC. It codes for CASSFSGRVRGYNEQFF.

This clonotype was counted ten times or more. This CDR3 is CASSLVGINYNEQFF. CDR3 DNA: TGTGCCAGCAGCTTAGTAGGGATTAATTACAATGAGCAGTTCTTC. The V and J genes are TRBV13 and TRBJ2-1; no clear D gene. There are 15 residues in the CDR3. Germline values: CDR1 PRHDT, CDR2 FYEKMQ (reference sequence). V was cut by 1 base and J by 4 bases, with 11 bases left in between.

This clonotype has just a few counts. This sequence joins TRBV5-1 and TRBJ2-1; D may match TRBD1 or TRBD2 (6 bases each). Trimming stripped 0 bases from V and 10 bases from J, with 26 bases between. Per germline, CDR1 SGHRS and CDR2 YFSETQ. This CDR3 spans 18 amino acids. Here the CDR3 reads CASSLAVWWGAQASEQFF. The DNA for the CDR3 is TGCGCCAGCAGCTTGGCGGTTTGGTGGGGGGCGCAGGCCAGCGAGCAGTTCTTC.

This chain links TRBV11-3 with TRBJ2-3, with D tentatively TRBD2 (5 bases). Germline V lookup: CDR1 SGHNT, CDR2 YENEEA. V gave up 5 bases and J gave up 5 bases, with 14 bases separating them. The length of the CDR3 is 14 residues. The CDR3 reads CASSRGGAEDTQYF. CDR3 sequence (DNA): TGTGCCAGCAGCCGCGGAGGTGCCGAAGATACGCAGTATTTT.

This clonotype was seen more than once but under ten times. For the CDR3, the DNA is TGTGCCAGCAGCAAATTGACCGAACTGGACCTGGGCCCCTACGAGCAGTACGTC. It translates to CASSKLTELDLGPYEQYV. The V call is TRBV21-1, the J call TRBJ2-7. TRBV21-1 is given as a pseudogene. The CDR3 sequence is 18 residues long.

This clonotype was seen at least ten times. The V gene is TRBV25-1, the J gene TRBJ1-2; 7 bases agree with TRBD1. Germline V gene data show CDR1 as MGHDK and CDR2 as SYGVNS. With V trimmed by 4 bases and J by 7 bases, 3 bases remained unmatched. The CDR3 is 12 amino acids. The CDR3, as DNA: TGTGCCAGCAGTGGACAGGGCTCTGGCTACACCTTC. Its protein is CASSGQGSGYTF.

CDR3 protein: CASSRSGGPYGYTF. As DNA, the CDR3 is TGTGCCAGCTCCCGTTCAGGGGGCCCCTATGGCTACACCTTC. The chain carries TRBV28 and TRBJ1-2; 8 bases map to TRBD1. CDR3 length equals 14 residues. Germline trimming cut 8 bases from V and 4 bases from J; bases unmatched to any gene: 9. Germline V gene data show CDR1 as MDHEN and CDR2 as SYDVKM.

The V call is TRBV29-1, the J call TRBJ2-2, with 16 bases aligning to TRBD2. The V segment lost 6 bases and the J segment 6 bases; nucleotides outside the gene matches: 7. CDR3 length: 16 residues. Germline lookup yields CDR1 SQVTM and CDR2 ANQGSEA. The CDR3 reads CSVASGLAGGPGELFF. DNA of the CDR3: TGCAGCGTGGCTTCGGGACTAGCGGGAGGGCCCGGGGAGCTGTTTTTT.

This clonotype was seen a few times. The chain combines TRBV19 with TRBJ2-1; TRBD2 matches 12 bases. V dropped 4 bases and J dropped 8; count of bases not matched to a gene: 6. The CDR3 totals 15 residues. Looked up from germline, CDR1 is LNHDA and CDR2 is SQIVND (reference sequence). The CDR3 spells CASSNGLAGIDEQFF. Written as DNA, the CDR3 is TGTGCCAGTAGTAACGGACTAGCGGGAATCGATGAGCAGTTCTTC.

J is TRBJ1-3 and V is TRBV10-3; no firm D call. Deletions cut 4 bases from V and 3 bases from J, with 4 bases between. The length of the CDR3 is 12 residues. In germline, CDR1 is ENHRY, CDR2 SYGVKD. CDR3 coding DNA: TGTGCCATCAGTGTGGATGGAAACACCATATATTTT. As protein: CAISVDGNTIYF.

This clonotype was found a few times. This chain joins TRBV28 and TRBJ2-5; maybe TRBD2 (5 bases). V was cut by 7 bases and J by 4 bases, with 16 bases left in between. The CDR3 runs to 14 residues. Germline-derived CDR1 and CDR2 are MDHEN and SYDVKM. In nucleotides, the CDR3 is TGTGCCAGCATCCCTTCGTTGGGGAGAGAGACCCAGTACTTC. Translation: CASIPSLGRETQYF.

This clonotype occurred a few times. The chain uses TRBV6-1 and TRBJ2-7, with 8 positions matching TRBD1. Germline CDR1 reads MNHNS; CDR2 reads SASEGT. V lost 4 bases to trimming and J lost 0 bases; unmatched junction nucleotides: 17. The CDR3 is made up of 19 amino acids. The CDR3 region is CASSGWTGNPSVSSYEQYV. CDR3 bases: TGTGCCAGCAGTGGATGGACAGGGAATCCTAGCGTGAGCTCCTACGAGCAGTACGTC.

This clonotype was counted between two and nine times. This chain connects TRBV6-2 or TRBV6-3 to TRBJ2-5; D is undetermined. Trimming removed 8 bases from V and 0 bases from J, with 7 bases in between. The CDR3 has 12 amino acids. Germline V gene lookup returns CDR1 MNHEY and CDR2 SVGEGT. As DNA, the CDR3 is TGTGCCAGCCGGCGGTACCAAGAGACCCAGTACTTC. This encodes CASRRYQETQYF.

This clonotype was observed at least ten times. The chain is built from TRBV20-1 and TRBJ2-1, with D possibly being TRBD2 (7 bases). The CDR3 is 16 residues long. Trimming cost V 1 base and J 4 bases, with 17 bases left between them. Germline-derived CDR1 and CDR2 are DFQATT and SNEGSKA (reference sequence). CDR3 residues: CSARASRGALYNEQFF. Written as DNA, the CDR3 is TGCAGTGCTAGAGCCTCCCGGGGGGCACTTTACAATGAGCAGTTCTTC.

This chain joins TRBV20-1 and TRBJ2-7; D gene uncertain. Germline V gives CDR1 DFQATT, CDR2 SNEGSKA (reference sequence). The CDR3 is 12 amino acids. V dropped 3 bases and J dropped 2 bases, with 8 bases sitting between them. CDR3 nucleotide sequence: TGCAGTGCTAGGCGTAGTCCCTACGAGCAGTACGTC. Protein sequence: CSARRSPYEQYV.

This clonotype was counted between two and nine times. The V call is TRBV6-5, the J call TRBJ1-6, with 9 positions matching TRBD1. Germline CDR1 reads MNHEY; CDR2 reads SVGAGI. The CDR3 is 17 amino acids. V shed 6 bases, J shed 10 bases, and the junction held 16 bases outside the gene matches. In DNA, the CDR3 is TGTGCCAGCAGGCAACCGGGACAGGGTAAATCGCGATCACCCCTCCACTTT. Its protein product is CASRQPGQGKSRSPLHF.

The V gene is TRBV19, the J gene TRBJ2-7, with TRBD1 as a possible D gene (5 bases). Germline CDR1 LNHDA, CDR2 SQIVND (reference sequence). This CDR3 is 14 amino acids long. The germline V and J ends were trimmed by 10 bases and 3 bases, with 19 bases remaining between them. Here the CDR3 DNA reads TGTGCCACCGAGGCAGGGCCCGTTTACTACGAGCAGTACTTC. As protein: CATEAGPVYYEQYF.

V and J are TRBV7-3 and TRBJ2-7, with TRBD2 matching 10 bases. Germline CDR1 reads SGHTA; CDR2 reads FQGTGA. V gave up 4 bases and J gave up 2 bases; unmatched junction bases: 5. CDR3 size: 15 residues. CDR3 in DNA: TGTGCCAGCAGCTCTCTAGCGGGAGCCCCCTACGAGCAGTACTTC. As protein: CASSSLAGAPYEQYF.

Worth noting for this clonotype: A much larger clone lies a single base off, so this may be a read error. The chain links TRBV27 to TRBJ1-1; maybe TRBD1 (5 bases). CDR3 size: 15 residues. From germline, CDR1 is MNHEY and CDR2 SMNVEV (reference sequence). The CDR3 spells CASSFRDRLNTESFF. Here the CDR3 DNA reads TGTGCCAGCAGTTTCCGCGACAGACTGAACACTGAATCTTTCTTT.

In its sample, this clonotype was seen many times. The chain is built from TRBV5-1 and TRBJ1-2; tentatively, D is TRBD1 (6 bases). CDR1 SGHRS and CDR2 YFSETQ come from the germline V gene. The ends were cut back, 8 bases at V and 7 bases at J, with 18 bases in the middle. The CDR3 totals 13 residues. The DNA of the CDR3 is TGCGCCAGTACTGGGACATTGGGAGGTGGCTACACCTTC. Its translation is CASTGTLGGGYTF.

Only a few counts were recorded for this clonotype. The chain carries TRBV15 and TRBJ2-7; D perhaps matches TRBD1 (5 bases). Trimming removed 0 bases from V and 2 bases from J, with 14 bases in between. The CDR3 spans 16 residues. CDR1 LNHNV and CDR2 YYDKDF come from the germline V gene (reference sequence). The CDR3 DNA is TGTGCCACCAGCAGAGATAGGTGGACACCGACCTACGAGCAGTACGTC. Amino acids: CATSRDRWTPTYEQYV.

This clonotype was picked up a small number of times. V usage is TRBV6-5 and J usage is TRBJ2-7; D perhaps matches TRBD2 (5 bases). V was pared by 1 base and J by 2 bases, with 12 bases between. From germline, CDR1 is MNHEY and CDR2 SVGAGI. The CDR3 runs 15 residues. The CDR3 DNA is TGTGCCAGCAGTTACTTGTACAGCGGCCCCTACGAGCAGTACTTC. Its protein product is CASSYLYSGPYEQYF.

The gene calls are TRBV5-8 and TRBJ1-4; D remains ambiguous. With 2 bases removed from V and 0 bases from J, the gap between germline ends came to 14 bases. Germline CDR1 SGHTS, CDR2 YDEGEE. The CDR3 totals 17 residues. This CDR3 reads CASSLRRGFATNEKLFF. The CDR3 bases are TGTGCCAGCAGCTTACGACGGGGATTTGCAACTAATGAAAAACTGTTTTTT.

This clonotype was detected a few times. This rearrangement joins TRBV4-3 to TRBJ2-7, with unresolved D. Germline CDR1 is LGHNA and CDR2 is YSLEER. The V end was cut by 2 bases, the J end by 8 bases, with 13 bases between. The CDR3 covers 13 residues. Written as DNA, the CDR3 is TGCGCCAGCAGCCAATCGTCACCCCCGAAGCAGTACGTC. This sequence encodes CASSQSSPPKQYV.

In its sample, this clonotype was seen many times. The V gene is TRBV5-1, the J gene TRBJ1-1, with TRBD1 matching 10 bases. Per germline, CDR1 SGHRS and CDR2 YFSETQ. The CDR3 sequence is 14 residues long. V shed 5 bases, J shed 4 bases, and the junction held 5 bases outside the gene matches. CDR3: CASRFDRGLTEAFF. The CDR3 DNA reads TGCGCCAGCAGGTTCGACAGGGGGCTCACTGAAGCTTTCTTT.

The chain couples TRBV15 to TRBJ1-2; TRBD1 might be the D (5 bases). V lost 0 bases to trimming and J lost 6 bases, with 17 bases between them. The germline V gene has CDR1 LNHNV and CDR2 YYDKDF (reference sequence). The CDR3 is 16 amino acids. The CDR3 coding sequence is TGTGCCACCAGCAGAGATTCAGCCAGGGCGGGGCATGGCTACACCTTC. Its protein is CATSRDSARAGHGYTF.

The chain employs TRBV4-3 and TRBJ2-7; 11 bases are shared with TRBD2. Germline assignment: CDR1 LGHNA and CDR2 YSLEER. This CDR3 has 18 residues. With 4 bases clipped from V and 3 bases from J, the junction kept 14 bases outside the gene matches. The CDR3 DNA sequence: TGCGCCAGCAGCCTAAGACAGCTAGCGGGAGGAATCGGCTACGAGCAGTACTTC. It yields the protein CASSLRQLAGGIGYEQYF.

This clonotype was counted many times. The rearrangement links TRBV29-1 to TRBJ1-2; D perhaps matches TRBD1 (5 bases). The CDR3 sequence is 13 residues long. The germline V gene encodes CDR1 SQVTM and CDR2 ANQGSEA. V lost 6 bases and J 1 base, leaving 12 bases between the germline ends. The CDR3 is CSVVLTVNYGYTF. In DNA form, the CDR3 reads TGCAGCGTAGTTCTGACAGTTAACTATGGCTACACCTTC.

This clonotype has only a few counts. This chain uses TRBV5-1 with TRBJ2-2; D is unresolved. The CDR3 is 15 amino acids. CDR1 and CDR2 (germline): SGHRS, YFSETQ. Trimming left V 3 bases short and J 1 base short, with 10 bases between. This CDR3 reads CASSSTNQNTGELFF. DNA of the CDR3: TGCGCCAGCAGCTCAACTAACCAGAACACCGGGGAGCTGTTTTTT.